The next 5 T cell receptor beta chains were all read from a single sample in a study of blood T cell repertoires in COVID-19. TCRdb's table, derived via immunoSEQ multiplex PCR, lists solely in-frame clones and lacks some. The sample has about 280,000 clones, roughly 85% seen once; the top ten hold roughly 5%. The source material was peripheral blood. Source of these receptors: a middle-aged man with active or convalescent COVID-19.

The genes are TRBV5-5 and TRBJ1-2; TRBD1 matches 7 bases. CDR3 size: 14 residues. J gave up 3 bases and V 6 bases, and 8 bases lay outside the gene matches. Germline V gene sequence: CDR1 SGHKS, CDR2 YYEKEE (reference sequence). CDR3 DNA sequence: TGTGCCAGCACCTTCACAGGGGTAGACTATGGCTACACCTTC. Translating it yields CASTFTGVDYGYTF.

J is TRBJ1-1 and V is TRBV6-5; D may be TRBD1 (6 bases). Trimming shortened V by 5 bases and J by 0 bases, and 13 bases separated the two germline ends. Germline V lookup: CDR1 MNHEY, CDR2 SVGAGI. The CDR3 is made up of 15 amino acids. The CDR3 loop reads CASSPTGTLNTEAFF. The CDR3 DNA reads TGTGCCAGCAGTCCCACCGGGACACTGAACACTGAAGCTTTCTTT.

The V call is TRBV7-2, the J call TRBJ2-7; 7 bases line up with TRBD2. CDR3 length: 13 amino acids. The V and J ends lost 7 bases and 6 bases, in that order; junction bases with no gene match: 9. Germline assignment: CDR1 SGHTA and CDR2 FQGNSA. For the CDR3, the DNA is TGTGCCAGCAACCTATACGGCGGGGGCGAGCAGTACTTC. Translation gives CASNLYGGGEQYF.

The V call is TRBV5-4, the J call TRBJ1-2; 8 bases align to TRBD1. The V segment lost 4 bases and the J segment 4 bases; nucleotides outside the gene matches: 6. CDR1 is SGHNT, CDR2 YYREEE, per germline (reference sequence). The CDR3 runs 14 residues. The CDR3 coding sequence is TGTGCCAGCAGCCTGGACAGGGCTGGCTATGGCTACACCTTC. Protein sequence: CASSLDRAGYGYTF. Combining the CDR3 with reference TRBV5-4 and TRBJ1-2 gives the whole variable domain ETGVTQSPTHLIKTRGQQVTLRCSSQSGHNTVSWYQQALGQGPQFIFQYYREEENGRGNFPPRFSGLQFPNYSSELNVNALELDDSALYLCASSLDRAGYGYTFGSGTRLTVV.

The gene calls are TRBV10-1 and TRBJ2-3; 10 bases align to TRBD1. The germline V gene encodes CDR1 WNHNN and CDR2 SYGVQD (reference sequence). The CDR3 is 14 residues long. The J segment lost 6 bases and the V segment lost 6 bases, leaving 6 bases of the junction unmatched. The CDR3 region has the DNA TGCGCCAGCAGGAAGGGACAGGGGTCGGATACGCAGTATTTT. Amino acid sequence: CASRKGQGSDTQYF.